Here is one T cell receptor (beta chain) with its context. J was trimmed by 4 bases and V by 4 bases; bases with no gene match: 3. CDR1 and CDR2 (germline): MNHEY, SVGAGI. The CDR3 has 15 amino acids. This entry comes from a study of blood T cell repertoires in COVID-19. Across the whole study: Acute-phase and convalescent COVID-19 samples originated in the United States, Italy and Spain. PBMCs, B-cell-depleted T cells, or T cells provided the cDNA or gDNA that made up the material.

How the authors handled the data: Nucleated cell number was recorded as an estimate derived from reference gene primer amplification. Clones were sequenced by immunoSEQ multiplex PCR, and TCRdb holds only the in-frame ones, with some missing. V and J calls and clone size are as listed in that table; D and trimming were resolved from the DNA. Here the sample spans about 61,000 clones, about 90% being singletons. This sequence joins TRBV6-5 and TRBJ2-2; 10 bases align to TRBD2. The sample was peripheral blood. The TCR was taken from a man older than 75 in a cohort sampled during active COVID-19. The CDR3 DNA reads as TGTGCCAGCAGTTTAGCGGGAGGAGGCACCGGGGAGCTGTTTTTT. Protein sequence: CASSLAGGGTGELFF.